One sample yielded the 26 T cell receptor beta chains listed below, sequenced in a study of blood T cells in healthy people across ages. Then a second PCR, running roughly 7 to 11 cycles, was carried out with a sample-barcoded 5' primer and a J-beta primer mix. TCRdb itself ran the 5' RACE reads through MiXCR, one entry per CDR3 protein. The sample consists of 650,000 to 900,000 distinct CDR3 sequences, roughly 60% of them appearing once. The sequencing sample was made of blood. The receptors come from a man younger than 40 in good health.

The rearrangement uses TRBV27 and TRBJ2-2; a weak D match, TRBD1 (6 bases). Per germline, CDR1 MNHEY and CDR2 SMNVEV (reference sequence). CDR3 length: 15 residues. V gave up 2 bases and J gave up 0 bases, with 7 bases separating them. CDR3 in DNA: TGTGCCAGCAGTTTAAAGGGGGCGAACACCGGGGAGCTGTTTTTT. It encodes CASSLKGANTGELFF.

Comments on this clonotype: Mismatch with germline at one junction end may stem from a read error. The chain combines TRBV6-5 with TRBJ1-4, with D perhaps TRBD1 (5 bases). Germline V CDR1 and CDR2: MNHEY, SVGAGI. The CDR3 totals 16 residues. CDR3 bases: TGTGCCGGCAGTTACTCGATGGCGGGGCTTAATGAAAAACTGTTTTTT. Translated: CAGSYSMAGLNEKLFF.

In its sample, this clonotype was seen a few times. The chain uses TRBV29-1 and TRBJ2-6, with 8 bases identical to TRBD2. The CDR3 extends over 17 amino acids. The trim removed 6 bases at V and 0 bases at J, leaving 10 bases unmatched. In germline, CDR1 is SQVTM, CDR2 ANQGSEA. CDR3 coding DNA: TGCAGCGTATGGGGCGGGGGGCCCTCCTCTGGGGCCAACGTCCTGACTTTC. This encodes CSVWGGGPSSGANVLTF.

The chain's CDR3 is CASIPKRDYYNEQFF. The CDR3 DNA is TGTGCCAGCATTCCAAAAAGGGACTACTACAATGAGCAGTTCTTC. The gene calls are TRBV6-6 and TRBJ2-1, with 7 bases that match TRBD2. CDR1 and CDR2 from the germline V gene are MNHNY and SVGAGI (reference sequence). Trimming at V came to 7 bases and at J to 3 bases, leaving 9 bases not matched to a gene. The CDR3 spans 15 residues.

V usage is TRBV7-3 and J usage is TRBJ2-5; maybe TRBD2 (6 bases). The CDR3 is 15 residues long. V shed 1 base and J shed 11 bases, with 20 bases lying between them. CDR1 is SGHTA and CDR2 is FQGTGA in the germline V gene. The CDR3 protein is CASSLMGGSMNEQYF. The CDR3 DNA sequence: TGTGCCAGCAGCTTAATGGGGGGATCTATGAATGAGCAGTACTTC.

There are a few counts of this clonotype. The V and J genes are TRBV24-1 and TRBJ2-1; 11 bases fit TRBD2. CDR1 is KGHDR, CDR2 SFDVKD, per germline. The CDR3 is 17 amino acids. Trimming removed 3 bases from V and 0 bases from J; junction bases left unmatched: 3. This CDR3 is CATSDITSGSSYNEQFF. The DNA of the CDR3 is TGTGCCACCAGTGATATAACTAGCGGGAGCTCCTACAATGAGCAGTTCTTC.

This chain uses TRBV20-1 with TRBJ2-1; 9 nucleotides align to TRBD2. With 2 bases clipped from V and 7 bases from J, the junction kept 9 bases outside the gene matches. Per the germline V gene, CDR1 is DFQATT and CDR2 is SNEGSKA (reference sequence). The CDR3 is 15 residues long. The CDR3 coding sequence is TGCAGTGCTAGACGGGAGGGTAGCGGGGGTAATGAGCAGTTCTTC. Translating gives CSARREGSGGNEQFF.

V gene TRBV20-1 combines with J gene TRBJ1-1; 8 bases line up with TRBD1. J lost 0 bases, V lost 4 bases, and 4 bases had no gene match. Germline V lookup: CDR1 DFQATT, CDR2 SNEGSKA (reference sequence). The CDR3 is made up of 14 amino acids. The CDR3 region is CSATGDRLNTEAFF. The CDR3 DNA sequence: TGCAGTGCTACCGGGGACAGGCTGAACACTGAAGCTTTCTTT.

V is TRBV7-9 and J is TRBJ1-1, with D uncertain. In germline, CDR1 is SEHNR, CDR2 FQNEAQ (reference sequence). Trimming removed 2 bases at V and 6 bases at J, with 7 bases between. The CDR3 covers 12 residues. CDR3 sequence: CASSLNSPEAFF. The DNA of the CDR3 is TGTGCCAGCAGCTTAAATTCCCCTGAAGCTTTCTTT.

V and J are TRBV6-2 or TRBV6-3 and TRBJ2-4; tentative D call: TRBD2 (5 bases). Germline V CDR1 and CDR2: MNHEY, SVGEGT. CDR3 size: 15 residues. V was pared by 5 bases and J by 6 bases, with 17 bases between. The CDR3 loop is CASSKGSSSGNIQYF. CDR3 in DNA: TGTGCCAGCAGTAAAGGGAGTTCGTCAGGAAACATTCAGTACTTC.

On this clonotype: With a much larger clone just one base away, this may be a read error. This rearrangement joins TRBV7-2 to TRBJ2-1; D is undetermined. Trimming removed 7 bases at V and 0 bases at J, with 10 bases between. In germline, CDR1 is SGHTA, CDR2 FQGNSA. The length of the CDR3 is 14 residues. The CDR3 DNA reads TGTGCCAGCAACTTGGGGTACTCCTACAATGAGCAGTTCTTC. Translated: CASNLGYSYNEQFF.

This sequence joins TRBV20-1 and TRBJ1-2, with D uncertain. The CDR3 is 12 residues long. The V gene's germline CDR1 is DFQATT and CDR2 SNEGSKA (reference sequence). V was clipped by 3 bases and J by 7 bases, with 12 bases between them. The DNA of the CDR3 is TGCAGTGCTAGCCTAGGAAGTGGTGGCTACACCTTC. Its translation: CSASLGSGGYTF.

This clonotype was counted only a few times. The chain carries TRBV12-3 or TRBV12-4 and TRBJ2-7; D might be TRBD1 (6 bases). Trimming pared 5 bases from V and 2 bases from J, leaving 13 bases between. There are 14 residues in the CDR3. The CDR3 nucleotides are TGTGCCAGCAGTGTAGGGGACACAACCTACGAGCAGTACTTC. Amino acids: CASSVGDTTYEQYF.

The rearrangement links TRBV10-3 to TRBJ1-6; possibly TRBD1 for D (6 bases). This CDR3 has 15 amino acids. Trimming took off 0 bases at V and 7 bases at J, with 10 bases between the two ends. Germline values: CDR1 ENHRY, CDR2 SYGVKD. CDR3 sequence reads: CAISESTQGNSPLHF. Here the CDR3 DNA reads TGTGCCATCAGTGAGTCGACACAGGGCAATTCACCCCTCCACTTT.

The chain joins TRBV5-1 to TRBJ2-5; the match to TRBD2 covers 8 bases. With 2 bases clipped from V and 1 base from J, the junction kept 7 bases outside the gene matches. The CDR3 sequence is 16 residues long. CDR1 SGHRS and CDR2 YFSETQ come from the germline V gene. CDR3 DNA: TGCGCCAGCAGCTTTACCGGGGGGGGGTCCCAAGAGACCCAGTACTTC. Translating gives CASSFTGGGSQETQYF.

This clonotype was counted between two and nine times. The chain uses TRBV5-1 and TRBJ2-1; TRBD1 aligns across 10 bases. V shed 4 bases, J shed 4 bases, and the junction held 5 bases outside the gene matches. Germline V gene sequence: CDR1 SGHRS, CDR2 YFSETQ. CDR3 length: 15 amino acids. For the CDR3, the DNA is TGCGCCAGCAGCATTGGACAGGGGGGGTACAATGAGCAGTTCTTC. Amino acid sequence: CASSIGQGGYNEQFF.

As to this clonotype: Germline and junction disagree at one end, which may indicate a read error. The CDR3: CASTQRLAGSQGETQYF. CDR3 nucleotide sequence: TGTGCTAGCACCCAGCGGCTAGCGGGCTCCCAAGGAGAGACCCAGTACTTC. V and J are TRBV7-7 and TRBJ2-5; TRBD2 aligns across 8 bases. Germline loops: CDR1 SSHAT, CDR2 FNYEAQ (reference sequence). The CDR3 is 17 amino acids.

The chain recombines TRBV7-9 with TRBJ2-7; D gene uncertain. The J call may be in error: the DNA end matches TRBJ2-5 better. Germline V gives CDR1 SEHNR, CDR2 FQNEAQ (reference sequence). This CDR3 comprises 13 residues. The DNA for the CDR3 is TGTGCCAGCAGCTTACAACAGAAGGAGACCCAGTACTTC. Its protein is CASSLQQKETQYF.

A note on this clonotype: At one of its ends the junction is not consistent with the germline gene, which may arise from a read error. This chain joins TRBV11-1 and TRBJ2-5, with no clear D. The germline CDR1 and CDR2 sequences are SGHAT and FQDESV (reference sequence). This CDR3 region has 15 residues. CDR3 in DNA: TGTGCCAACAGCTTTTCCACCTGGTACCAAGAGACCCAGTACTTC. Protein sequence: CANSFSTWYQETQYF.

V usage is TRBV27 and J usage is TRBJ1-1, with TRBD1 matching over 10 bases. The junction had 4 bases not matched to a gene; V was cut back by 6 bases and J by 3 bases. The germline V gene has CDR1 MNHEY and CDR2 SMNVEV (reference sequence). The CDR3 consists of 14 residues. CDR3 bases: TGTGCCAGCAGGGTGACAGGGGGCGACACTGAAGCTTTCTTT. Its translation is CASRVTGGDTEAFF.

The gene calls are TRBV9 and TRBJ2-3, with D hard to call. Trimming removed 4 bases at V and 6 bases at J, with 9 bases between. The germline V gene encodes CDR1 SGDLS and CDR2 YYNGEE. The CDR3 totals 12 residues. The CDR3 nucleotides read TGTGCCAGCAGCCTAACATGGGATACGCAGTATTTT. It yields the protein CASSLTWDTQYF.

The CDR3 here is CASSTGGRIYGYTF. CDR3 nucleotide sequence: TGTGCCAGCAGTACAGGGGGCCGGATTTATGGCTACACCTTC. The chain has TRBV6-2 or TRBV6-3 and TRBJ1-2; 9 bases line up with TRBD1. Germline V CDR1 and CDR2: MNHEY, SVGEGT. Trimming at V came to 5 bases and at J to 5 bases, leaving 6 bases not matched to a gene. The CDR3 loop spans 14 amino acids.

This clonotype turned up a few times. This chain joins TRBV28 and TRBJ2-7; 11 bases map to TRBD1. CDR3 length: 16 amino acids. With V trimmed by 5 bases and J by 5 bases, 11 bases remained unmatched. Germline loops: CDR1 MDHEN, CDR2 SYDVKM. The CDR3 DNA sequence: TGTGCCAGCAGTAGCAACGGACAGGGGGCTGGGAACGAGCAGTACTTC. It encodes CASSSNGQGAGNEQYF.

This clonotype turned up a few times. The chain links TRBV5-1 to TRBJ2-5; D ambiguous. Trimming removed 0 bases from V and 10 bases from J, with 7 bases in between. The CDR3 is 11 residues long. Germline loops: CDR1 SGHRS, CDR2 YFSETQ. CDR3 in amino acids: CASSLDQSQYF. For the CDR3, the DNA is TGCGCCAGCAGCTTGGATCAAAGCCAGTACTTC.

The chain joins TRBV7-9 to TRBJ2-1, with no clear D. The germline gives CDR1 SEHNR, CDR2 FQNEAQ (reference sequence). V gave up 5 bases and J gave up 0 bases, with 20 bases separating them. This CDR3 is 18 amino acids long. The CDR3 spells CASSRKVLGWSSYNEQFF. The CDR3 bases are TGTGCCAGCAGCCGTAAGGTGCTGGGCTGGAGCTCCTACAATGAGCAGTTCTTC.

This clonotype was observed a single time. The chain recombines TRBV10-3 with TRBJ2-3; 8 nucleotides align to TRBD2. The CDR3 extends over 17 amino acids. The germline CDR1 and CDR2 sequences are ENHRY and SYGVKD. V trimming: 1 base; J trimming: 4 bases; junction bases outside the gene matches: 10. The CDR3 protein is CAISEWRAGGEPDTQYF. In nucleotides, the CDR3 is TGTGCCATCAGTGAGTGGAGGGCGGGGGGCGAACCAGATACGCAGTATTTT.